These 5 T cell receptor beta chains were all obtained from the same sample, sequenced in a study of cytomegalovirus exposure and HLA in healthy donors. The PCR contained 60 Vbeta and 13 Jbeta primers. The assay was immunoSEQ multiplex PCR, and TCRdb's table has in-frame clones only and misses some. This sample has fewer than 250,000 clones; about 85% occur once, and the top ten carry roughly 10%. Sample: PBMCs. These receptors were obtained from a woman in her forties or fifties in good health and CMV-seropositive.

This clone has only one observation. The V and J genes are TRBV30 and TRBJ2-1; the D gene is possibly TRBD1 (7 bases). The CDR3 spans 12 residues. The V gene's germline CDR1 is GTSNPN and CDR2 SVGIG (reference sequence). Trimming took off 1 base at V and 9 bases at J, with 10 bases between the two ends. Here the CDR3 reads CAWSGQGGEQFF. CDR3 DNA: TGTGCCTGGAGTGGACAGGGAGGTGAGCAGTTCTTC.

V usage is TRBV28 and J usage is TRBJ2-5; 8 bases map to TRBD1. The germline V gene has CDR1 MDHEN and CDR2 SYDVKM. The CDR3 sequence is 14 residues long. V dropped 5 bases and J dropped 4; count of bases not matched to a gene: 6. This CDR3 reads CASSAPGGAETQYF. The CDR3 nucleotides are TGTGCCAGCAGTGCGCCAGGGGGCGCAGAGACCCAGTACTTC. Full variable domain (missing parts from reference TRBV28 and TRBJ2-5): DVKVTQSSRYLVKRTGEKVFLECVQDMDHENMFWYRQDPGLGLRLIYFSYDVKMKEKGDIPEGYSVSREKKERFSLILESASTNQTSMYLCASSAPGGAETQYFGPGTRLLVL.

The V and J genes are TRBV27 and TRBJ2-7; the D gene is possibly TRBD2 (6 bases). This CDR3 has 15 amino acids. Looked up from germline, CDR1 is MNHEY and CDR2 is SMNVEV (reference sequence). The ends were cut back, 6 bases at V and 7 bases at J, with 22 bases in the middle. The CDR3 DNA is TGTGCCAGCAGGCCAGGTGACGGAGGGGTGAGGGAGCAGTACTTC. It yields the protein CASRPGDGGVREQYF.

The rearrangement joins TRBV10-1 to TRBJ1-2; TRBD1 might be the D (6 bases). CDR1 is WNHNN and CDR2 is SYGVQD in the germline V gene (reference sequence). Trimming cost V 8 bases and J 5 bases, with 18 bases left between them. The CDR3 is made up of 14 amino acids. The CDR3 DNA sequence: TGCGCCAGCCACCCCAGGGGAGAAACGTATGGCTACACCTTC. Protein: CASHPRGETYGYTF.

This clone was recorded once. The genes are TRBV7-9 and TRBJ2-7, with a possible D match to TRBD2 (5 bases). Germline CDR1 is SEHNR and CDR2 is FQNEAQ (reference sequence). The V end lost 2 bases, the J end lost 0 bases, and 17 bases lay between the germline ends. This CDR3 region has 17 residues. The CDR3 reads CASSLWGAAHSSYEQYF. CDR3 sequence (DNA): TGTGCCAGCAGCTTATGGGGAGCGGCCCATTCCTCCTACGAGCAGTACTTC.